The source of this TCR beta chain is a study of ipilimumab plus nivolumab after autologous stem cell transplantation. General study results and limits: The authors say TCR, Treg and microbiome findings warrant further study.

Patients got ipilimumab 1 mg/kg beginning 14 to 28 days post-transplant. This CDR3 contains 13 residues. Germline V gene sequence: CDR1 SGHAT, CDR2 FQNNGV. Trimming left V 3 bases short and J 4 bases short, with 7 bases between. Produced via immunoSEQ multiplex PCR; TCRdb's table is partial and in-frame only. Of approximately 20,000 clones in the sample, just under 75% were seen once. In its sample, this clone was seen a few times. The antigen remains undetermined. The clonotype was recovered from a male donor with diffuse large B-cell lymphoma. The chain combines TRBV11-2 with TRBJ2-1; D call uncertain. Sample: PBMCs, taken in a trial of ipilimumab plus nivolumab as post-transplant consolidation. The CDR3 reads CASSFVSYNEQFF. The DNA for the CDR3 is TGTGCCAGCAGCTTTGTTAGTTACAATGAGCAGTTCTTC.